A selection of T cell receptor beta chains follows, all from one sample in a study of blood T cell repertoires in COVID-19. Sequenced by immunoSEQ multiplex PCR; TCRdb stores in-frame clones only, minus some. Of 180,000 or so clones detected, roughly nine tenths appear once; the ten largest clones hold 2% to 2.5%. The sequencing sample was made of PBMCs or T cells enriched from blood (not recorded which). These receptors came from a woman between 40 and 55 years old with acute COVID-19. Both conserved end residues are part of each CDR3. A D gene is named only where the DNA matches it firmly. The size of a clone is reported for some rows only, either as once, few or many, or as a class for expanded clones.

d_call	j_call	clone_size	v_call	cdr3_aa	cdr3_nt
-	TRBJ2-5	-	TRBV5-8	CAGLMVRVETQYF	TGTGCCGGGCTAATGGTTCGAGTGGAGACCCAGTACTTC
-	TRBJ1-1	-	TRBV11-3	CASSLNRATEAFF	TGTGCCAGCAGCTTAAACAGGGCCACTGAAGCTTTCTTT
TRBD1	TRBJ2-1	-	TRBV7-9	CASSPPGGRLIDEQFF	TGTGCCAGCAGCCCTCCAGGGGGTCGGTTAATTGATGAGCAGTTCTTC
-	TRBJ2-1	-	TRBV5-1	CASSPPLGLPFDEQFF	TGCGCCAGCAGCCCACCTCTAGGACTCCCCTTCGATGAGCAGTTCTTC
-	TRBJ2-7	few	TRBV5-1	CASSPKGGDSYEQYF	TGCGCCAGCAGCCCCAAGGGGGGGGACTCCTACGAGCAGTACTTC
TRBD1	TRBJ2-1	-	TRBV27	CASSHGTGGYNEQFF	TGTGCCAGCAGTCACGGGACAGGGGGTTACAATGAGCAGTTCTTC
TRBD1	TRBJ2-6	-	TRBV7-9	CASSSAGGTGANVLTF	TGTGCCAGCAGCTCAGCAGGGGGCACTGGGGCCAACGTCCTGACTTTC
-	TRBJ1-4	-	TRBV7-8	CASSLARYSTNEKLFF	TGTGCCAGCAGCTTAGCGCGTTATTCGACTAATGAAAAACTGTTTTTT
TRBD1	TRBJ1-3	-	TRBV7-2	CASSFTGAHSGNTIYF	TGTGCCAGCAGTTTCACAGGGGCTCACTCTGGAAACACCATATATTTT
TRBD2	TRBJ2-2	-	TRBV20-1	CSASSGSGRTGELFF	TGCAGTGCCAGTAGCGGGTCAGGGCGGACCGGGGAGCTGTTTTTT
-	TRBJ1-1	-	TRBV30	CAWSVGPGDTEAFF	TGTGCCTGGAGTGTGGGTCCGGGTGACACTGAAGCTTTCTTT
TRBD1	TRBJ1-4	-	TRBV5-1	CASSPGGNEKLFF	TGCGCCAGCAGTCCAGGGGGAAATGAAAAACTGTTTTTT
TRBD1	TRBJ2-7	-	TRBV30	CAWSLTQGVVGQYF	TGTGCCTGGAGTTTAACACAGGGGGTGGTAGGGCAGTACTTC
-	TRBJ2-4	-	TRBV2	CASSEGGGDKNIQYF	TGTGCCAGCAGTGAAGGAGGGGGGGACAAAAACATTCAGTACTTC
-	TRBJ2-1	-	TRBV11-2	CASSLVQGSYNEQFF	TGTGCCAGCAGCTTAGTACAGGGATCCTACAATGAGCAGTTCTTC
-	TRBJ2-5	-	TRBV30	CAWTRGAQETQYF	TGTGCCTGGACTAGAGGTGCCCAAGAGACCCAGTACTTC
TRBD2	TRBJ2-5	once	TRBV7-9	CASSPHGASGSAQETQYF	TGTGCCAGCAGCCCGCATGGGGCTAGCGGGAGTGCCCAAGAGACCCAGTACTTC
-	TRBJ1-5	-	TRBV3-1/TRBV3-2	CASSQDFSGGQPQHF	TGTGCCAGCAGCCAAGATTTTTCGGGGGGTCAGCCCCAGCATTTT
-	TRBJ2-5	-	TRBV6-5	CASSYSGQRETQYF	TGTGCCAGCAGTTACTCGGGGCAGAGGGAGACCCAGTACTTC
-	TRBJ1-1	-	TRBV10-1	CASSDEVNTEAFF	TGCGCCAGCAGTGATGAGGTGAACACTGAAGCTTTCTTT
-	TRBJ1-5	-	TRBV7-9	CASSLVAGQPQHF	TGTGCCAGCAGCTTAGTTGCGGGGCAGCCCCAGCATTTT
-	TRBJ2-7	-	TRBV10-1	CASSGGERRLHSYEQYF	TGCGCCAGCAGTGGGGGGGAGAGGAGGCTCCACTCCTACGAGCAGTACTTC
TRBD1	TRBJ2-4	-	TRBV6-5	CANPQKQGYKNIQYF	TGTGCCAACCCACAAAAACAGGGGTACAAAAACATTCAGTACTTC
TRBD1	TRBJ1-3	-	TRBV25-1	CASSEVGTGSGNTIYF	TGTGCCAGCAGTGAAGTGGGGACAGGCTCTGGAAACACCATATATTTT